Listed here is a single T cell receptor (beta chain). Some clones are missing from TCRdb's copy, which holds only in-frame ones; the method was immunoSEQ multiplex PCR. The sample lists tens of thousands of clones; approximately 90% were seen once. V lost 1 base and J 2 bases, leaving 12 bases between the germline ends. The CDR3 sequence is 16 residues long. CDR1 and CDR2 from the germline V gene are LNHDA and SQIVND (reference sequence). The data stem from a study of OX40 agonist ivuxolimab in advanced cancers. The sequence was obtained from an adult with an advanced solid tumor such as melanoma, head and neck, liver or kidney cancer. The sample consisted of CD4+ or CD8+ T cells sorted from blood, taken in a trial of the OX40 agonist ivuxolimab. This chain links TRBV19 with TRBJ2-1; D is possibly TRBD1 (5 bases). In DNA, the CDR3 is TGTGCCAGTAGTATAGGGGGCGTCCTCGCCTACAATGAGCAGTTCTTC. Its protein is CASSIGGVLAYNEQFF.